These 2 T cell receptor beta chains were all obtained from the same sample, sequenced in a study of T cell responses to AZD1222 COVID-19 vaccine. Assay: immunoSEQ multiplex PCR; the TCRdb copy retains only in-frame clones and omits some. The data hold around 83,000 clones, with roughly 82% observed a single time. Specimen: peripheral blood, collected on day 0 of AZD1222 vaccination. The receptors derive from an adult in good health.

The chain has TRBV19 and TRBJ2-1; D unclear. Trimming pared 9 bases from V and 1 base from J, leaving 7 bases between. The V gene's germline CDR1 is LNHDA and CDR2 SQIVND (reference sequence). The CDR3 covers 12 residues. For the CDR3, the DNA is TGTGCCAGCCGTAGTTCCTACAATGAGCAGTTCTTC. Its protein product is CASRSSYNEQFF.

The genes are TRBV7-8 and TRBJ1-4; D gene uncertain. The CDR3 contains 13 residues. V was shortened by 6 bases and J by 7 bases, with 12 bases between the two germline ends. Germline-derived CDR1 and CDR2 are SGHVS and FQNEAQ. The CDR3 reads CASSRTFREKLFF. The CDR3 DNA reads TGTGCCAGCAGTCGCACATTTCGTGAAAAACTGTTTTTT. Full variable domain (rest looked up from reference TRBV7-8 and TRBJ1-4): GAGVSQSPRYKVAKRGQDVALRCDPISGHVSLFWYQQALGQGPEFLTYFQNEAQLDKSGLPSDRFFAERPEGSVSTLKIQRTQQEDSAVYLCASSRTFREKLFFGSGTQLSVL.